Shown below are 17 T cell receptor beta chains from a single sample sequenced in a study of CD8+ T cells in alopecia areata. Treatment specified: oral pan-JAK inhibitor, 5-10 mg twice daily. Extracted RNA was reverse transcribed, and the resulting cDNA served as sequencing template. The method was immunoSEQ multiplex PCR; TCRdb's version includes in-frame clones alone and lacks a portion of them. The data contain 35,000 to 50,000 clones, over 85% of them singletons. Specimen: CD8+ T cells sorted from blood, collected at week 24, from a patient treated with tofacitinib. The source is a human donor with alopecia areata.

This clone was observed a single time. The rearrangement uses TRBV6-6 and TRBJ2-1; D gene ambiguous. The germline V gene encodes CDR1 MNHNY and CDR2 SVGAGI (reference sequence). V gave up 4 bases and J gave up 5 bases, with 12 bases separating them. The CDR3 totals 14 residues. The CDR3 DNA follows: TGTGCCAGCAGTTCTGAGCACTACCACAATGAGCAGTTCTTC. It codes for CASSSEHYHNEQFF.

The V gene is TRBV5-6, the J gene TRBJ1-1; D not resolved. The CDR3 is made up of 13 amino acids. The germline CDR1 and CDR2 sequences are SGHDT and YYEEEE. Trimming pared 4 bases from V and 7 bases from J, leaving 14 bases between. The CDR3 loop reads CASSLSSLGEAFF. For the CDR3, the DNA is TGTGCCAGCAGCCTTTCTTCTCTAGGTGAAGCTTTCTTT.

This chain connects TRBV13 to TRBJ2-5; maybe TRBD1 (6 bases). Trimming took 2 bases from V and 4 from J, leaving 17 bases between them. CDR3 length: 16 residues. The germline CDR1 and CDR2 sequences are PRHDT and FYEKMQ (reference sequence). CDR3 DNA: TGTGCCAGCAGCTTAAATCAGGGGCGAGGTTCAGAGACCCAGTACTTC. Translation gives CASSLNQGRGSETQYF.

This clone appeared a single time. V usage is TRBV27 and J usage is TRBJ2-7; tentative D call: TRBD1 (5 bases). This CDR3 region has 15 residues. Trimming took off 0 bases at V and 4 bases at J, with 13 bases between the two ends. CDR1 MNHEY and CDR2 SMNVEV come from the germline V gene (reference sequence). In DNA form, the CDR3 reads TGTGCCAGCAGTTTATCTGGAACAGGCCCATACGAGCAGTACTTC. Residues: CASSLSGTGPYEQYF.

V usage is TRBV7-8 and J usage is TRBJ1-3, with D perhaps matching TRBD1 (6 bases). Between the trimmed V and J ends, which lost 3 bases and 0 bases, there was a span of 15 bases. CDR1 is SGHVS and CDR2 is FQNEAQ in the germline V gene. The CDR3 is 17 residues long. The CDR3 DNA follows: TGTGCCAGCAGCTTTAGGACAGTCGCCAGCTCTGGAAACACCATATATTTT. Amino acid sequence: CASSFRTVASSGNTIYF.

This chain links TRBV30 with TRBJ2-5; 8 bases line up with TRBD1. V lost 3 bases and J lost 3; bases outside the gene matches: 3. CDR3 length: 13 residues. Germline lookup yields CDR1 GTSNPN and CDR2 SVGIG (reference sequence). CDR3 sequence (DNA): TGTGCCTGGAGGCCGACAGGGGAAGAGACCCAGTACTTC. Amino acids: CAWRPTGEETQYF.

This chain connects TRBV4-3 to TRBJ2-1; 9 bases are shared with TRBD1. In germline, CDR1 is LGHNA, CDR2 YSLEER. The CDR3 contains 16 residues. V dropped 2 bases and J dropped 1; count of bases not matched to a gene: 3. CDR3 region: CASSQSQGASYNEQFF. The CDR3 DNA is TGCGCCAGCAGCCAATCACAGGGGGCTTCCTACAATGAGCAGTTCTTC.

V gene TRBV2 combines with J gene TRBJ2-1, with 9 bases matching TRBD2. CDR3 size: 15 residues. The germline V gene encodes CDR1 SNHLY and CDR2 FYNNEI. Losses at the gene ends were 3 bases for V and 3 bases for J; bases not matched to a gene: 3. The CDR3 DNA follows: TGTGCCAGCAGTGAGCCTAGCGGGGTCTACAATGAGCAGTTCTTC. Translated: CASSEPSGVYNEQFF.

The chain carries TRBV5-6 and TRBJ2-7; 7 nucleotides agree with TRBD2. Trimming cost V 4 bases and J 2 bases; bases outside gene matches: 6. Germline V gives CDR1 SGHDT, CDR2 YYEEEE. The CDR3 loop spans 14 amino acids. The CDR3 here is CASSRRGDPYEQYF. Written as DNA, the CDR3 is TGTGCCAGCAGCCGTCGGGGGGACCCCTACGAGCAGTACTTC.

The genes are TRBV5-6 and TRBJ2-1; possible D gene TRBD1, 5 bases. V was shortened by 1 base and J by 7 bases, with 12 bases between the two germline ends. This CDR3 comprises 14 residues. CDR1 and CDR2 (germline): SGHDT, YYEEEE. CDR3 amino acids: CASSLRAGWNEQFF. The CDR3 nucleotides are TGTGCCAGCAGCTTGAGGGCAGGGTGGAATGAGCAGTTCTTC.

The V call is TRBV27, the J call TRBJ1-1; D is perhaps TRBD1 (5 bases). The CDR3 spans 15 residues. V lost 5 bases and J lost 1, with 14 bases in between. The V gene's germline CDR1 is MNHEY and CDR2 SMNVEV (reference sequence). The CDR3 DNA reads TGTGCCAGCAGTCGGGGACCTAGGGGGAACACTGAAGCTTTCTTT. Protein product: CASSRGPRGNTEAFF.

The gene calls are TRBV7-9 and TRBJ2-5; D possibly corresponds to TRBD2 (6 bases). Trimming cost V 7 bases and J 3 bases, with 9 bases left between them. Looked up from germline, CDR1 is SEHNR and CDR2 is FQNEAQ (reference sequence). The CDR3 extends over 12 amino acids. As DNA, the CDR3 is TGTGCCAGCACGGGGGTGGAAGAGACCCAGTACTTC. As protein: CASTGVEETQYF. The full variable domain, rest sourced from reference TRBV7-9 and TRBJ2-5, is DTGVSQNPRHKITKRGQNVTFRCDPISEHNRLYWYRQTLGQGPEFLTYFQNEAQLEKSRLLSDRFSAERPKGSFSTLEIQRTEQGDSAMYLCASTGVEETQYFGPGTRLLVL.

This clone has a single count. The chain recombines TRBV28 with TRBJ2-2; 10 bases match TRBD2. In germline, CDR1 is MDHEN, CDR2 SYDVKM. The V segment lost 2 bases and the J segment 0 bases; nucleotides outside the gene matches: 6. The CDR3 consists of 18 residues. CDR3 loop: CASSLGLAGAPNTGELFF. Written as DNA, the CDR3 is TGTGCCAGCAGTTTAGGCCTAGCGGGGGCCCCGAACACCGGGGAGCTGTTTTTT.

The rearrangement joins TRBV28 to TRBJ2-5; 10 nucleotides line up with TRBD1. The J call is doubtful: the DNA matches TRBJ2-7 better. Germline assignment: CDR1 MDHEN and CDR2 SYDVKM. This CDR3 has 15 amino acids. CDR3 residues: CASSLKTGGGYEQYF. CDR3 nucleotide sequence: TGTGCCAGCAGTCTAAAGACAGGGGGCGGCTACGAGCAGTACTTC.

V is TRBV9 and J is TRBJ2-7; 12 bases match TRBD1. Germline-derived CDR1 and CDR2 are SGDLS and YYNGEE. V was pared by 4 bases and J by 5 bases, with 7 bases of the junction left unmatched. CDR3 size: 15 residues. DNA for the CDR3: TGTGCCAGCAGCTCACCCGGGACAGGGGGCGACGAGCAGTACTTC. Protein product: CASSSPGTGGDEQYF.

The chain is built from TRBV9 and TRBJ2-1; D is unclear. The V gene's germline CDR1 is SGDLS and CDR2 YYNGEE. This CDR3 comprises 13 residues. The germline V and J ends were trimmed by 3 bases and 0 bases, with 4 bases remaining between them. The CDR3 loop is CASSGSSYNEQFF. The CDR3 DNA reads TGTGCCAGCAGCGGGAGCTCCTACAATGAGCAGTTCTTC. The full variable domain, rest sourced from reference TRBV9 and TRBJ2-1, is DSGVTQTPKHLITATGQRVTLRCSPRSGDLSVYWYQQSLDQGLQFLIQYYNGEERAKGNILERFSAQQFPDLHSELNLSSLELGDSALYFCASSGSSYNEQFFGPGTRLTVL.

The V gene is TRBV7-2, the J gene TRBJ2-1; TRBD1 might be the D (6 bases). Per germline, CDR1 SGHTA and CDR2 FQGNSA. V gave up 4 bases and J gave up 5 bases, with 15 bases separating them. The CDR3 is 15 amino acids. CDR3 DNA: TGTGCCAGCAGCTCGTGGGGGCAGGGGAACAATGAGCAGTTCTTC. Translating it yields CASSSWGQGNNEQFF.